Below, one T cell receptor beta chain is given with its context. The record originates from a study of cytomegalovirus exposure and HLA in healthy donors. Vbeta (60) and Jbeta (13) primers were used in the PCR. Method: immunoSEQ multiplex PCR; TCRdb's copy keeps in-frame clones and lacks some. The sample has about 170,000 clones. V lost 0 bases and J lost 3, with 9 bases in between. This CDR3 region has 15 residues. Germline V gives CDR1 LNHDA, CDR2 SQIVND (reference sequence). Sequences were obtained from PBMCs. The rearrangement uses TRBV19 and TRBJ1-5, with a possible D match to TRBD1 (5 bases). This receptor was obtained from a woman aged 18-29 years in good health and CMV-seropositive. The CDR3 sequence: CASSIDVRDNQPQHF. The CDR3 DNA reads as TGTGCCAGTAGTATAGATGTCAGGGACAATCAGCCCCAGCATTTT. The full variable domain, its missing parts supplied by reference TRBV19 and TRBJ1-5, is DGGITQSPKYLFRKEGQNVTLSCEQNLNHDAMYWYRQDPGQGLRLIYYSQIVNDFQKGDIAEGYSVSREKKESFPLTVTSAQKNPTAFYLCASSIDVRDNQPQHFGDGTRLSIL.